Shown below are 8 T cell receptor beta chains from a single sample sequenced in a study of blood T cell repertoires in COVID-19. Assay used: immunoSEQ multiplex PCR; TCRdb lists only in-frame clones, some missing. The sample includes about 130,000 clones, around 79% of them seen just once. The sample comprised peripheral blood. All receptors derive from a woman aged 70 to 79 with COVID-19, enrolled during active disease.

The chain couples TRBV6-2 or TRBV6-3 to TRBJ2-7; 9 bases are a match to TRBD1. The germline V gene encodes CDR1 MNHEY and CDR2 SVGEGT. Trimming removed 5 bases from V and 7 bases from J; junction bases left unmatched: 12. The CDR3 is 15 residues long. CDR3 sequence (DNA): TGTGCCAGCAGTGACCCGGGACAGGGTTTTTGGGAGCAGTACTTC. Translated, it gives CASSDPGQGFWEQYF.

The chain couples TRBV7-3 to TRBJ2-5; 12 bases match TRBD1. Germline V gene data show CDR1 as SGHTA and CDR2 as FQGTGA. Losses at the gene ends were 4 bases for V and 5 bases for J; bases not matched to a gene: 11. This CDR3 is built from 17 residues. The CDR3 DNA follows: TGTGCCAGCAGCTCTGGGAGGGGGACAGGGGGCCAGGAGACCCAGTACTTC. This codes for CASSSGRGTGGQETQYF.

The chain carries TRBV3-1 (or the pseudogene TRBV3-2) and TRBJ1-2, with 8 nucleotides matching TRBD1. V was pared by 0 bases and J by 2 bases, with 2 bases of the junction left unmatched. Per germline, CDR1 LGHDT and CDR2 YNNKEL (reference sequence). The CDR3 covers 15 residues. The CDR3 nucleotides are TGTGCCAGCAGCCAAGATCACAGGGGGAACTATGGCTACACCTTC. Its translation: CASSQDHRGNYGYTF.

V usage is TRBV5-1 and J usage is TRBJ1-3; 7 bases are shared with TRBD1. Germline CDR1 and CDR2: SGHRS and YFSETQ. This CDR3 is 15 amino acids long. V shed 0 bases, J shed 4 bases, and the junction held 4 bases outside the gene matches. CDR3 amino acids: CASSLGDRDGNTIYF. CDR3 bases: TGCGCCAGCAGCTTGGGTGACAGGGACGGAAACACCATATATTTT.

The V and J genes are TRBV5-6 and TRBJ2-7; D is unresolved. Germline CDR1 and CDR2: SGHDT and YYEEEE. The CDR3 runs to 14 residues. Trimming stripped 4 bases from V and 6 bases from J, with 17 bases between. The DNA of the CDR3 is TGTGCCAGCAGCCTGTTTCCTACGTACGGCGAGCAGTACTTC. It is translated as CASSLFPTYGEQYF.

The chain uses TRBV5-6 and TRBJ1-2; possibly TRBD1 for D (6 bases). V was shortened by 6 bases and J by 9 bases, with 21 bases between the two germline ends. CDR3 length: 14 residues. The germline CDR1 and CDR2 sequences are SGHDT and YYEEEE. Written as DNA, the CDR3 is TGTGCCAGCACCACTGCGGGGGGGCCAAGGAGCTACACCTTC. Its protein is CASTTAGGPRSYTF.

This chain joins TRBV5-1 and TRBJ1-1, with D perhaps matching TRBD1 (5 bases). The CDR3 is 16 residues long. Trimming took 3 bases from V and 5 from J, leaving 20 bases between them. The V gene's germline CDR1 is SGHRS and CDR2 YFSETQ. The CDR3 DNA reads TGCGCCAGCAGCTCGGGGGGGACTGAGGCCCGGACTGAAGCTTTCTTT. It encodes CASSSGGTEARTEAFF.

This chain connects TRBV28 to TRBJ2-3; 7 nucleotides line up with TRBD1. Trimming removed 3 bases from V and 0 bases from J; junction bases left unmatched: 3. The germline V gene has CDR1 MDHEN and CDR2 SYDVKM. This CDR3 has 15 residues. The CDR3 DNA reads TGTGCCAGCAGTTTGGTGACAGGGAGCACAGATACGCAGTATTTT. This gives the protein CASSLVTGSTDTQYF.